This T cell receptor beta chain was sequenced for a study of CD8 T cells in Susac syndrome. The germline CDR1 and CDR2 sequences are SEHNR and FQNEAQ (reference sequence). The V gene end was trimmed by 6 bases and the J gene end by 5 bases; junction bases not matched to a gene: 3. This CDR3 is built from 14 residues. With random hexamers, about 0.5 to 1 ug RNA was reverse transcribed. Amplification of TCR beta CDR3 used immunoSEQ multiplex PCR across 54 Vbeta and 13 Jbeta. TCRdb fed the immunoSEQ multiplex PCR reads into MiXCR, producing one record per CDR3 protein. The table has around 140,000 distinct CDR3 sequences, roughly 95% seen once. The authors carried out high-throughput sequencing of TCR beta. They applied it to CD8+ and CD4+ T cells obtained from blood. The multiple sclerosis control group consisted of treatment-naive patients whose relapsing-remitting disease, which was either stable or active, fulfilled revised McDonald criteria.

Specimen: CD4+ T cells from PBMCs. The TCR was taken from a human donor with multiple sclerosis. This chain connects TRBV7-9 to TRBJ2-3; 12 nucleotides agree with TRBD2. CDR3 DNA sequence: TGTGCCAGCAGTTCGACTAGCGGGAGAGATACGCAGTATTTT. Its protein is CASSSTSGRDTQYF.